This paragraph covers one T cell receptor beta chain sequence. Its antigen is not yet known. Per-nucleotide qualities are absent, and no much larger clonotype sits a single base away. Unmatched junction bases come to 11, with V trimmed by 5 bases and J by 4 bases. The germline V gene encodes CDR1 SGHVS and CDR2 FQNEAQ. Spanning cysteine to phenylalanine, the CDR3 consists of 17 amino acids. Only the CDR3 DNA is retained, 51 bases long and in frame from the first base. Each donor gave one peripheral blood draw, averaging roughly 100 mL, which was collected into heparinised tubes. Naive, central memory, regulatory and stem cell-like memory CD4+ T cells were sorted on a BD FACSAria II using a panel including CD45RO, CCR7, CD25, CD127, CD95 and CD27. All sorted populations exceeded 95% purity. PBMCs were isolated right away by Lymphoprep density gradient centrifugation and were stained directly, without culture. To minimize batch effects, samples were stained and sorted in pairs, one healthy donor with one patient per experiment.

The High Capacity cDNA Reverse Transcription Kit was used to reverse transcribe all of the isolated RNA, meaning that expressed TCRB transcripts were what got sequenced. Deep immunoSEQ sequencing was performed on naive, central memory and regulatory T cell samples, with an average of around 3.4 million total reads per sample. Sorted cells were lysed in RLT buffer, and RNA was extracted using DNase-treated RNeasy Micro or Mini kits according to cell number. To prevent cross-contamination, each cell subset was processed individually, whereas patient and healthy donor samples were processed jointly. TCRB sequences were amplified from cDNA with the immunoSEQ multiplex PCR, producing 87-bp fragments spanning the CDR3 region. Amplicons were sequenced on the Illumina HiSeq platform. Concerning the study's data processing: PCR bias was corrected computationally using synthetic template baselines, and reads within Hamming distance 2 were collapsed, with unmergeable singletons discarded. Reads were aligned against IMGT so that V, D and J genes, CDR3 length and insertions or deletions at six rearrangement sites could be assigned. Within each subset, clonotype counts were normalized to sorted cell number, and only after that were true diversity and Gini coefficients computed with the tcR R package. The overlap coefficient, calculated on TCRB nucleotide sequences, was used to measure repertoire sharing. Out-of-frame TCRB sequences from naive cells were analyzed as a proxy for the pre-selection repertoire. The clones in this table, taken by TCRdb from immuneACCESS, are in-frame only. Not every clone is retained; where verified, under half of the shortfall comes from an unresolved V gene, and the cause of the rest is unknown. The D gene and trimming were derived from the DNA, and the V and J assignments and clone size from that table. The sample table holds under 300,000 clones, of which 16% were seen once. The top ten clonotypes cover more than 0.075% of the sample.

The sample comes from a study of beta chain features in type 1 diabetes (dated by TCRdb to 2016 to 2019). Background for the entire study: Patients and healthy donors did not differ in mean age, gender distribution, total cell number or subset yield. A total of approximately 110,000,000 sorted cells were examined across all samples, and a strong correlation was observed between cell number per subset and RNA yield. The study compared TCRB repertoires of sorted circulating CD4+ T cell subsets between recently diagnosed type 1 diabetes patients and matched healthy donors. Naive and central memory subsets were obtained from all 30 or so donors, but regulatory and stem cell-like memory subsets were isolated from only 8 patients and 8 healthy donors. Broad study findings and their caveats: Because the HLA sub-analyses included only small numbers of individuals, any influence of HLA type on TCRB rearrangement was left unresolved. Fewer insertions and more nucleotide deletions at VDJ recombination sites were observed in patients with type 1 diabetes, implying thymic rearrangement abnormalities. PCR may preferentially amplify shorter templates, but because patient and control samples were amplified and corrected together, any resulting skew would affect both groups equally. Because cDNA was sequenced instead of genomic DNA, highly expressing activated cells could be over-represented, though the groups showed no difference in activation or CD3 levels. Naive, central memory and regulatory TCRB repertoires appeared to be more similar among patients than among healthy donors. Type 1 diabetes patients showed a moderate but significant shortening of TCRB CDR3 length in all four CD4+ subsets.

Sequencing was done on a sample of naive CD4+ T cells from blood. Explained via the paper, the cell subset or site label denotes: true naive CD4+ T cells. This TCR was sampled from a man aged 25-45 years with type 1 diabetes. This chain is built from TRBV7-8 and TRBJ1-3, with 10 junctional bases fitting TRBD1. For the CDR3, the sequence is CASSRAGTGVGGNTIYF. The nucleotide sequence is TGTGCCAGCAGCCGAGCGGGGACAGGGGTTGGCGGAAACACCATATATTTT.